The next 27 T cell receptor beta chains were all read from a single sample in a study of control samples from healthy donors and cancer patients. Measured with immunoSEQ multiplex PCR; TCRdb has only the in-frame clones, and not every one. The sample carries 75,000 to 90,000 clones, approximately 87% recorded once. Material for sequencing was blood. The receptors come from a woman aged 35 to 49 in good health.

The V call is TRBV5-6, the J call TRBJ1-2; the D is unclear. The V end lost 4 bases, the J end lost 8 bases, and 15 bases lay between the germline ends. Germline V gene data show CDR1 as SGHDT and CDR2 as YYEEEE. This CDR3 region has 13 residues. Written as DNA, the CDR3 is TGTGCCAGCAGCACCCTGGTCGTGGAGGGCTACACCTTC. Its translation: CASSTLVVEGYTF. The full variable domain, with the rest looked up from reference TRBV5-6 and TRBJ1-2, is DAGVTQSPTHLIKTRGQQVTLRCSPKSGHDTVSWYQQALGQGPQFIFQYYEEEERQRGNFPDRFSGHQFPNYSSELNVNALLLGDSALYLCASSTLVVEGYTFGSGTRLTVV.

V usage is TRBV7-2 and J usage is TRBJ1-4; D remains ambiguous. CDR1 and CDR2 (germline): SGHTA, FQGNSA. The V end lost 5 bases, the J end lost 8 bases, and 12 bases lay between the germline ends. CDR3 length equals 13 residues. CDR3 nucleotide sequence: TGTGCCAGCAGCCGGGAATGGGGAGAAAAACTGTTTTTT. This gives the protein CASSREWGEKLFF.

The chain has TRBV11-3 and TRBJ2-1, with D perhaps TRBD1 or TRBD2 (6 bases each). CDR3 length: 14 residues. V was trimmed by 2 bases and J by 8 bases, leaving 13 bases between them. CDR1 and CDR2 (germline): SGHNT, YENEEA. CDR3 in DNA: TGTGCCAGCAGCTTAACGTCGGGGGCCTATGAGCAGTTCTTC. Encoded protein: CASSLTSGAYEQFF.

In DNA form, the CDR3 reads TGCGCCAGCAGCCCTGCCGGGCCCTCTCCCAGAGAAAAACTGTTTTTT. Translating it yields CASSPAGPSPREKLFF. The chain has TRBV4-3 and TRBJ1-4; D is undetermined. The CDR3 spans 16 residues. Trimming took 4 bases from V and 8 from J, leaving 20 bases between them. Per the germline V gene, CDR1 is LGHNA and CDR2 is YSLEER.

This clone was observed a single time. V is TRBV5-1 and J is TRBJ2-2; possibly TRBD2 for D (6 bases). Germline loops: CDR1 SGHRS, CDR2 YFSETQ. V was trimmed by 3 bases and J by 4 bases, leaving 13 bases between them. The CDR3 covers 15 residues. In nucleotides, the CDR3 is TGCGCCAGCAGCTCCGGTGGGGGAGGCACCGGGGAGCTGTTTTTT. Residues: CASSSGGGGTGELFF.

The chain has TRBV7-8 and TRBJ1-2; D not certain. Germline CDR1 reads SGHVS; CDR2 reads FQNEAQ. The CDR3 loop spans 13 amino acids. V lost 2 bases, J lost 1 base, and 5 bases lay in between. The CDR3 loop reads CASSLRVNYGYTF. The DNA for the CDR3 is TGTGCCAGCAGCTTAAGGGTTAACTATGGCTACACCTTC. The full variable domain, in which reference TRBV7-8 and TRBJ1-2 provide the parts outside the CDR3, is GAGVSQSPRYKVAKRGQDVALRCDPISGHVSLFWYQQALGQGPEFLTYFQNEAQLDKSGLPSDRFFAERPEGSVSTLKIQRTQQEDSAVYLCASSLRVNYGYTFGSGTRLTVV.

The chain recombines TRBV4-1 with TRBJ2-3; D remains ambiguous. This CDR3 has 13 amino acids. CDR1 MGHRA and CDR2 YSYEKL come from the germline V gene. V was pared by 5 bases and J by 2 bases, with 8 bases between. CDR3 coding DNA: TGCGCCAGCAGCTCCCCTTCCACAGATACGCAGTATTTT. Translating it yields CASSSPSTDTQYF.

The rearrangement uses TRBV5-6 and TRBJ2-1; D uncertain. V lost 5 bases, J lost 10 bases, and 13 bases lay in between. CDR1 is SGHDT, CDR2 YYEEEE, per germline. The CDR3 is 12 residues long. This chain's CDR3 is CASRTTLTEQFF. Written as DNA, the CDR3 is TGTGCCAGCAGGACGACTTTAACGGAGCAGTTCTTC.

The DNA of the CDR3 is TGTGCCAGCAGCCCGGGCGTTTTTAGGACTGAAGCTTTCTTT. It yields the protein CASSPGVFRTEAFF. The genes are TRBV5-8 and TRBJ1-1; D unclear. CDR1 is SGHTS and CDR2 is YDEGEE in the germline V gene. V lost 4 bases and J lost 5, with 15 bases in between. The CDR3 runs 14 residues. Using reference TRBV5-8 and TRBJ1-1 for the parts outside the CDR3, the full variable domain is EAGVTQSPTHLIKTRGQQATLRCSPISGHTSVYWYQQALGLGLQFLLWYDEGEERNRGNFPPRFSGRQFPNYSSELNVNALELEDSALYLCASSPGVFRTEAFFGQGTRLTVV.

This clone showed up just a few times. This sample also contains other DNA sequences that code for the same CDR3. The chain links TRBV7-2 to TRBJ2-1; D assignment may be TRBD1 or TRBD2 (5 bases each). The germline V gene encodes CDR1 SGHTA and CDR2 FQGNSA. V was shortened by 5 bases and J by 5 bases, with 10 bases between the two germline ends. The CDR3 has 13 amino acids. The CDR3 nucleotides are TGTGCCAGCAGCCCCGGGACCCACAATGAGCAGTTCTTC. The encoded protein is CASSPGTHNEQFF.

This chain links TRBV13 with TRBJ2-7; D is perhaps TRBD1 (6 bases). The CDR3 consists of 16 residues. Per germline, CDR1 PRHDT and CDR2 FYEKMQ (reference sequence). Trimming took off 5 bases at V and 2 bases at J, with 19 bases between the two ends. CDR3 sequence: CASSPRDKTSTYEQYF. In DNA, the CDR3 is TGTGCCAGCAGCCCCAGGGACAAGACTTCGACCTACGAGCAGTACTTC.

The genes are TRBV19 and TRBJ2-1; TRBD2 agrees at 7 bases. The CDR3 covers 16 residues. Germline V CDR1 and CDR2: LNHDA, SQIVND (reference sequence). J gave up 5 bases and V 9 bases, and 16 bases lay outside the gene matches. As DNA, the CDR3 is TGTGCCAGGGGAGGGGCAATCCGGGACTACCACAATGAGCAGTTCTTC. Translation gives CARGGAIRDYHNEQFF.

The rearrangement links TRBV13 to TRBJ2-7; TRBD2 matches at 11 bases. Trimming took 5 bases from V and 2 from J; bases not matched to a gene: 5. The CDR3 is 15 residues long. CDR1 and CDR2 from the germline V gene are PRHDT and FYEKMQ (reference sequence). The CDR3 nucleotides are TGTGCCAGCAGCCTGGGACTAGCGGTACCCTACGAGCAGTACTTC. Amino acid sequence: CASSLGLAVPYEQYF.

J is TRBJ2-4 and V is TRBV7-2, with 7 bases that match TRBD2. Per germline, CDR1 SGHTA and CDR2 FQGNSA. V lost 1 base, J lost 4 bases, and 4 bases stayed unmatched. The CDR3 contains 15 residues. CDR3 in DNA: TGTGCCAGCAGCTTAGTTGGGGGGGGAAAAAACATTCAGTACTTC. It codes for CASSLVGGGKNIQYF.

This rearrangement joins TRBV20-1 to TRBJ1-3; D unresolved. The CDR3 is made up of 11 amino acids. V was shortened by 5 bases and J by 2 bases, with 4 bases between the two germline ends. The germline V gene encodes CDR1 DFQATT and CDR2 SNEGSKA (reference sequence). CDR3 nucleotides: TGCAGTGCTCGCACTGGAAACACCATATATTTT. It specifies CSARTGNTIYF.

The chain employs TRBV27 and TRBJ1-1; D ambiguous. This CDR3 is 15 amino acids long. Trimming shortened V by 5 bases and J by 0 bases, and 13 bases separated the two germline ends. CDR1 and CDR2 from the germline V gene are MNHEY and SMNVEV (reference sequence). CDR3 sequence (DNA): TGTGCCAGCAGTATACGTCGATCCGTGAACACTGAAGCTTTCTTT. Translated: CASSIRRSVNTEAFF.

The chain recombines TRBV4-3 with TRBJ2-7; 11 positions agree with TRBD1. V lost 4 bases to trimming and J lost 1 base; unmatched junction nucleotides: 3. Germline assignment: CDR1 LGHNA and CDR2 YSLEER. The CDR3 spans 15 residues. In DNA, the CDR3 is TGCGCCAGCAGCCCCGGGACAGGGGGTTCCTACGAGCAGTACTTC. Its translation is CASSPGTGGSYEQYF.

The chain recombines TRBV18 with TRBJ2-3; possibly TRBD2 for D (7 bases). The CDR3 length is 15 residues. Germline CDR1 is KGHSH and CDR2 is LQKENI. The germline V and J ends were trimmed by 3 bases and 5 bases, with 15 bases remaining between them. The CDR3 loop reads CASSPRGALVDTQYF. CDR3 DNA sequence: TGTGCCAGCTCACCTCGGGGGGCTCTGGTAGATACGCAGTATTTT.

A single count supports this clone. The gene calls are TRBV5-1 and TRBJ1-1; no reliable D call. This CDR3 contains 14 residues. The V gene's germline CDR1 is SGHRS and CDR2 YFSETQ. Trimming took off 0 bases at V and 4 bases at J, with 10 bases between the two ends. The CDR3 region is CASSLVGWGTEAFF. The DNA for the CDR3 is TGCGCCAGCAGCTTGGTGGGATGGGGCACTGAAGCTTTCTTT.

This CDR3 reads CASSQEEGSPYTIYF. The CDR3 nucleotides are TGCGCCAGCAGCCAAGAGGAGGGTTCGCCTTACACCATATATTTT. This sequence joins TRBV4-1 and TRBJ1-3; D unclear. Deletions cut 0 bases from V and 8 bases from J, with 14 bases between. The CDR3 sequence is 15 residues long. CDR1 MGHRA and CDR2 YSYEKL come from the germline V gene.

V gene TRBV29-1 combines with J gene TRBJ2-3, with 9 bases identical to TRBD1. This CDR3 is 15 amino acids long. J gave up 4 bases and V 4 bases, and 9 bases lay outside the gene matches. In germline, CDR1 is SQVTM, CDR2 ANQGSEA. The CDR3 DNA reads TGCAGCGTTGTGGGACAGGGCCATACAGCAGATACGCAGTATTTT. This translates into CSVVGQGHTADTQYF.

The V gene is TRBV7-9, the J gene TRBJ2-1; tentative D call: TRBD2 (6 bases). CDR1 SEHNR and CDR2 FQNEAQ come from the germline V gene (reference sequence). The CDR3 runs to 11 residues. V gave up 3 bases and J gave up 10 bases, with 7 bases separating them. The CDR3 region is CASSFSGEQFF. The CDR3 DNA reads as TGTGCCAGCAGCTTTAGCGGCGAGCAGTTCTTC.

The chain has TRBV10-3 and TRBJ1-1, with D tentatively TRBD1 (6 bases). Looked up from germline, CDR1 is ENHRY and CDR2 is SYGVKD. The CDR3 length is 13 residues. V was pared by 3 bases and J by 7 bases, with 12 bases between. The CDR3, as DNA: TGTGCCATCAGTGATCAGCAGGGGATTGAAGCTTTCTTT. Its translation is CAISDQQGIEAFF.

This chain joins TRBV6-5 and TRBJ1-2; 7 nucleotides match TRBD1. Germline trimming cut 4 bases from V and 4 bases from J; bases unmatched to any gene: 12. The CDR3 is 16 residues long. CDR1 MNHEY and CDR2 SVGAGI come from the germline V gene. CDR3 nucleotide sequence: TGTGCCAGCAGTTTCGGTACGGGCGACAGGGCCTATGGCTACACCTTC. This translates into CASSFGTGDRAYGYTF.

The chain joins TRBV5-1 to TRBJ2-4; the D gene could be TRBD1 or TRBD2 (5 bases each). The germline CDR1 and CDR2 sequences are SGHRS and YFSETQ. Trimming stripped 4 bases from V and 0 bases from J, with 14 bases between. This CDR3 spans 16 amino acids. The CDR3 region is CASSDFGDLAKNIQYF. CDR3 nucleotides: TGCGCCAGCAGCGATTTCGGGGACCTAGCCAAAAACATTCAGTACTTC.

The J gene is TRBJ2-7, the V gene TRBV30; D unresolved. The V gene's germline CDR1 is GTSNPN and CDR2 SVGIG (reference sequence). Trimming took 3 bases from V and 9 from J, leaving 6 bases between them. There are 9 residues in the CDR3. CDR3 coding DNA: TGTGCCTGGAGGCGATGGCAGTACTTC. This translates into CAWRRWQYF.

This sequence joins TRBV3-1 (or the pseudogene TRBV3-2) and TRBJ1-2; D call uncertain. Between the trimmed V and J ends, which lost 3 bases and 4 bases, there was a span of 12 bases. The CDR3 covers 14 residues. From germline, CDR1 is LGHDT and CDR2 YNNKEL (reference sequence). The CDR3 nucleotides read TGTGCCAGCAGCCAGACCCGGGCCTCCTATGGCTACACCTTC. Protein sequence: CASSQTRASYGYTF.